This TCR beta chain was identified during a study of molecular identifiers for immune sequencing clone quantification. Study at large: Four of five splits of RNA from 20,000 or 100,000 naive CD8 cells were sequenced in replicates. Study results and caveats: Over 99% of effector molecules, but under 1% in naive cells, were held by clones with more than 20 RNA copies.

This clonotype was observed a few times. Its antigen is undetermined. The CDR3 is made up of 15 amino acids. Germline values: CDR1 SEHNR, CDR2 FQNEAQ (reference sequence). V was shortened by 4 bases and J by 2 bases, with 12 bases between the two germline ends. Sorting isolated naive CD8 T cells as CD8+CD4-CCR7+CD45RA+ events. Previously described methods and listed TCR primers were used for bulk TCR libraries. TCRdb reprocessed the PCR reads via MiXCR and lists one record per CDR3 protein. This sample has more than 450,000 distinct CDR3 sequences; about 21% occur once, and the top ten carry under 0.85%.

Sequenced material: naive CD8+ T cells from blood, with Jurkat cell RNA spiked in. Specified subset: FACS-sorted CD8+CD4-CCR7+CD45RA+ naive T cells. The chain recombines TRBV7-9 with TRBJ1-5; D is undetermined. This receptor was identified in a human donor in good health. Some libraries in this study had Jurkat cell RNA spiked in. The CDR3 coding sequence is TGTGCCAGCAGCTGGGGAGCAGGCGGCAATCAGCCCCAGCATTTT. This encodes CASSWGAGGNQPQHF.